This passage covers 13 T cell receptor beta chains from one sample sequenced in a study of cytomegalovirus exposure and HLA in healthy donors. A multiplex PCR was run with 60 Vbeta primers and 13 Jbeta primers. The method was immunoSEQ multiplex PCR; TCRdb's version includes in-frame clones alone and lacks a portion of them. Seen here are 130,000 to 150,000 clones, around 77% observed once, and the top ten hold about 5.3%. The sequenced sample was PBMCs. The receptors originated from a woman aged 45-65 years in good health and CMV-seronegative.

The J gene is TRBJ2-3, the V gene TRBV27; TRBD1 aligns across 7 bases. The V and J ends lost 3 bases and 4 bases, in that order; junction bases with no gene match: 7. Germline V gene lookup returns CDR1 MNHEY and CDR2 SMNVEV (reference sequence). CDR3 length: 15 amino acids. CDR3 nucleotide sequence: TGTGCCAGCAGTTTCTTGACAGGGTATTCAGATACGCAGTATTTT. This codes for CASSFLTGYSDTQYF.

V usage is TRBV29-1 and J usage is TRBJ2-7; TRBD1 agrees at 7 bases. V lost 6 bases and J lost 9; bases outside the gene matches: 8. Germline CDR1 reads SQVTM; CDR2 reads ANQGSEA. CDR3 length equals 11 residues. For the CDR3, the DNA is TGCAGCGTCCCGCAGGGGGAAAGGCAGTACTTC. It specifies CSVPQGERQYF.

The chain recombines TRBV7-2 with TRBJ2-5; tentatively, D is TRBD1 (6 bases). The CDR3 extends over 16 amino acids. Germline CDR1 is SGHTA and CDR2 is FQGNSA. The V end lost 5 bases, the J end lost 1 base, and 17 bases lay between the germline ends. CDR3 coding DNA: TGTGCCAGCAGCCCAAACACAGGGTTTGCCCAAGAGACCCAGTACTTC. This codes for CASSPNTGFAQETQYF.

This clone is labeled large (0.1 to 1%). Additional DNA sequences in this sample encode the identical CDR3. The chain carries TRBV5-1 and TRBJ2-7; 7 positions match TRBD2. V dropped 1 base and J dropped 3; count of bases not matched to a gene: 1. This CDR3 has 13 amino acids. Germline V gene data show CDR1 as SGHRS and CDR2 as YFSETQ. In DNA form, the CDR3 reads TGCGCCAGCAGCTTGCGCGGGAGCTACGAGCAGTACTTC. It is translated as CASSLRGSYEQYF.

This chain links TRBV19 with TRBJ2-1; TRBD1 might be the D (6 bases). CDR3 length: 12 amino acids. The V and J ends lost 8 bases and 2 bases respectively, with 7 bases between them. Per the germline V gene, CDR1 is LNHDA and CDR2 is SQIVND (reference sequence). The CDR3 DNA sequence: TGTGCCAGTCAGGGGACCTACAATGAGCAGTTCTTC. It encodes CASQGTYNEQFF.

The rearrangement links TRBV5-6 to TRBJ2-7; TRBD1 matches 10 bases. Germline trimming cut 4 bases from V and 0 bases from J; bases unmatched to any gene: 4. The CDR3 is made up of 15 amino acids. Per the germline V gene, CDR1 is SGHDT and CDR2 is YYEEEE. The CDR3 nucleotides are TGTGCCAGCAGCGGGCGGGACAGGGGCTCCTACGAGCAGTACTTC. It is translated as CASSGRDRGSYEQYF.

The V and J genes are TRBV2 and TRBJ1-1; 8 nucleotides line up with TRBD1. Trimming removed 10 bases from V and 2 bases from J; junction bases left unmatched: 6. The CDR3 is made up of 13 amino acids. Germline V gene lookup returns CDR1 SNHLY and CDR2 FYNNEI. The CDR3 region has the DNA TGTGCCACCCGACAGGGGCTTAACACTGAAGCTTTCTTT. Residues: CATRQGLNTEAFF. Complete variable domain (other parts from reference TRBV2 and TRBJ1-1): EPEVTQTPSHQVTQMGQEVILRCVPISNHLYFYWYRQILGQKVEFLVSFYNNEISEKSEIFDDQFSVERPDGSNFTLKIRSTKLEDSAMYFCATRQGLNTEAFFGQGTRLTVV.

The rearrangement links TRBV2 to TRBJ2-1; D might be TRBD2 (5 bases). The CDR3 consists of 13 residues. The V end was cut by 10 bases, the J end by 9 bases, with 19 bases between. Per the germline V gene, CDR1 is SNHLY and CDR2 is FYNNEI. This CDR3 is CAKGLAFSGEQFF. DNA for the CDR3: TGTGCCAAAGGTCTAGCTTTCTCTGGTGAGCAGTTCTTC.

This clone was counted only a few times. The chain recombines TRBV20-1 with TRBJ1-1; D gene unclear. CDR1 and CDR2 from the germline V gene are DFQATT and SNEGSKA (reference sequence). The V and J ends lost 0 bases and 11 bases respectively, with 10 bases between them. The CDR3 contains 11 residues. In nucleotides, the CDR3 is TGCAGTGCTAGAGATCCGGGAGGGGCTTTCTTT. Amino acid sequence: CSARDPGGAFF.

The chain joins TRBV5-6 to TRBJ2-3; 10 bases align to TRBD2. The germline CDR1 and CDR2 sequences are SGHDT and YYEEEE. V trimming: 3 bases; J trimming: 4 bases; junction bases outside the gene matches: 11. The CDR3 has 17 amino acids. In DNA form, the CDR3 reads TGTGCCAGCAGCTCCCGCCGGTGGACTAGCGGCCCAGATACGCAGTATTTT. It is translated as CASSSRRWTSGPDTQYF.

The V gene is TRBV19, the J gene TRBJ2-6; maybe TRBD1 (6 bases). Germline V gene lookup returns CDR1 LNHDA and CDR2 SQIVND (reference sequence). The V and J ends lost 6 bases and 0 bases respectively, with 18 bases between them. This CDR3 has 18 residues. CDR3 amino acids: CASSPPPGQPSGANVLTF. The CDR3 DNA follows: TGTGCCAGTAGCCCTCCTCCTGGACAGCCCTCTGGGGCCAACGTCCTGACTTTC.

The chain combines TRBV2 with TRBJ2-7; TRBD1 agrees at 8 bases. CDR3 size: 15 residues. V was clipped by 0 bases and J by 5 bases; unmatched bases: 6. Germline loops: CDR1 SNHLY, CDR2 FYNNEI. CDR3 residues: CASSEASGQGDEQYF. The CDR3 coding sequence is TGTGCCAGCAGTGAAGCTAGCGGACAGGGAGACGAGCAGTACTTC.

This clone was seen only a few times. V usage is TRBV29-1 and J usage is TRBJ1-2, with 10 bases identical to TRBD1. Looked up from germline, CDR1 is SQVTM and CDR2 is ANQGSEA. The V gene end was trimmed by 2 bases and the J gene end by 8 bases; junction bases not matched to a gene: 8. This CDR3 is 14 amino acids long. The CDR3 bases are TGCAGCGTTGAACCTGAGACAGGGGGCTGGGGCTACACCTTC. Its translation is CSVEPETGGWGYTF.